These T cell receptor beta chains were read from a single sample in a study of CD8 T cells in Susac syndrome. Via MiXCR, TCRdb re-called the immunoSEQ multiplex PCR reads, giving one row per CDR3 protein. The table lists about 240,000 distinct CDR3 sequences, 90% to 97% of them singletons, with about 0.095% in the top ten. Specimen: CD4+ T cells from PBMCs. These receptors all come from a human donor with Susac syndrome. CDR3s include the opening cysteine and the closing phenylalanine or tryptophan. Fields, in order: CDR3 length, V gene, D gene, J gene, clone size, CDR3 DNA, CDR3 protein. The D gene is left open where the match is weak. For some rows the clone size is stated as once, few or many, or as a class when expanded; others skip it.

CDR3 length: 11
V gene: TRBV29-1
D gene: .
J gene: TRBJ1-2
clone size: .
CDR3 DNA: TGCAGCGTTGTATTGGGGAGAGGCTACACCTTC
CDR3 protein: CSVVLGRGYTF

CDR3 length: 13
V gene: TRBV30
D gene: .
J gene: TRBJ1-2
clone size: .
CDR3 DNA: TGTGCCTGCCCACGTAGGAGTAACTATGGCTACACCTTC
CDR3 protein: CACPRRSNYGYTF

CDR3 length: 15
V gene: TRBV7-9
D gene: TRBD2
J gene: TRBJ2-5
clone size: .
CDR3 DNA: TGTGCCAGCAGCTCCGACGGACTAGCGGGAGAGACCCAGTACTTC
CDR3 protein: CASSSDGLAGETQYF

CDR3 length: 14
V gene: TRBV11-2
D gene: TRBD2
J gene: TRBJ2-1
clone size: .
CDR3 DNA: TGTGCCAGCAGCTTAGGACTAGCAGACAATGAGCAGTTCTTC
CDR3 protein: CASSLGLADNEQFF

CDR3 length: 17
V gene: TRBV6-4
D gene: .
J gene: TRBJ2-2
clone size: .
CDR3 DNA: TGTGCCAGCAGTGACCCGGGCGCGGAACTAGGCACCGGGGAGCTGTTTTTT
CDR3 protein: CASSDPGAELGTGELFF

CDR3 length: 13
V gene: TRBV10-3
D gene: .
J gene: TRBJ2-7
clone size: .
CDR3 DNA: TGTGCCATCAGTGACACGAACCCGACCGGGACGCTCTTC
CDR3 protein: CAISDTNPTGTLF

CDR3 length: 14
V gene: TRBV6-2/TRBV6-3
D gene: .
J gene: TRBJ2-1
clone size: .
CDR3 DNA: TGTGCCAGCAGTTACTCGAGACTAGTCAATGAGCAGTTCTTC
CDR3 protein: CASSYSRLVNEQFF

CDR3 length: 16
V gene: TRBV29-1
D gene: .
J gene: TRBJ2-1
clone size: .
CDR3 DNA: TGCAGCGTTGAAGAAATGAAAAGTCTCTCCTACAATGAGCAGTTCTTC
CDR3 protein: CSVEEMKSLSYNEQFF

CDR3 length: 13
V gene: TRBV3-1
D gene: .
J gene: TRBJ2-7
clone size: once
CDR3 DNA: TGTGCCAGCAGCCAAGAGGAATACTACGAGCAGTACTTC
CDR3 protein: CASSQEEYYEQYF

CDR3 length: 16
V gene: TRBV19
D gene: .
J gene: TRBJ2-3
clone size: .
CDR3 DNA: TGTGCCAGTAGTATAAGAGGGTATGGTAGCACAGATACGCAGTATTTT
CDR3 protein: CASSIRGYGSTDTQYF

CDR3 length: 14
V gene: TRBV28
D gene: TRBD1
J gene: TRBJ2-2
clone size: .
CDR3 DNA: TGTGCCAGCGGGACAGGGGCTTTTACCGGGGAGCTGTTTTTT
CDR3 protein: CASGTGAFTGELFF

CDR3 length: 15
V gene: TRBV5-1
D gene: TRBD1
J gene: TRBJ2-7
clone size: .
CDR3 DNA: TGCGCCAGCAGCTCCACCGGGACAGCGATCGCCGAGCAGTACTTC
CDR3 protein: CASSSTGTAIAEQYF

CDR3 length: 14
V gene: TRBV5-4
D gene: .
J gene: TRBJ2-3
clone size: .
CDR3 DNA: TGTGCCAGCAGCTTCGGGACTGGGCTCCAGGCGCAGTATTTT
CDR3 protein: CASSFGTGLQAQYF

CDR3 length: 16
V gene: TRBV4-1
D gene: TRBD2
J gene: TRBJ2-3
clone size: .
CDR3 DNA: TGCGCCAGCAGGGGGAACCCTAGCGGGAGCACAGATACGCAGTATTTT
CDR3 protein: CASRGNPSGSTDTQYF

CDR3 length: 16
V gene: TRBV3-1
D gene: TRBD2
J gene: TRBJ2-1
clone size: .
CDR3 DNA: TGTGCCAGCAGCCAGGGTGCTAGCGGGAGATTCTATGAGCAGTTCTTC
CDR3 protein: CASSQGASGRFYEQFF

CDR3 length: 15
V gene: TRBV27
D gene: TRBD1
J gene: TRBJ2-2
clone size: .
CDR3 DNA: TGTGCCAGCAATGACAGGGGGCTGGGGACCGGGGAGCTGTTTTTT
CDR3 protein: CASNDRGLGTGELFF

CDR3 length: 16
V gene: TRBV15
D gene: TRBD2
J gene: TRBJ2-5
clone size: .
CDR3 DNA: TGTGCCACCAGCAGACCCGGGGGGGGCGGTTCGGAGACCCAGTACTTC
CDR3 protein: CATSRPGGGGSETQYF

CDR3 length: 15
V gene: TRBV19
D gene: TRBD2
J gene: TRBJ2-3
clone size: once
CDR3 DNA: TGTGCCAGTAGTATGGGACTAGCGGTGACAGATACGCAGTATTTT
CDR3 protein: CASSMGLAVTDTQYF

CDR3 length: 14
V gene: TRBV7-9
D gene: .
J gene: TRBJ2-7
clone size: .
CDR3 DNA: TGTGCCAGCAGCTTAATTGGCTCCTCCTACGAGCAGTACTTC
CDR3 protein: CASSLIGSSYEQYF

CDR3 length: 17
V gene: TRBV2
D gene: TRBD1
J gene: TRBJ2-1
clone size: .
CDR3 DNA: TGTGCCAGCAGTGAAGAAGGTGTGCAGGGGGTTCGCAATGAGCAGTTCTTC
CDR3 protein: CASSEEGVQGVRNEQFF

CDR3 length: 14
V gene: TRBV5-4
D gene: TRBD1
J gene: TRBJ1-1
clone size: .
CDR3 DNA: TGTGCCAGCAGCTTAAGAGACAGGGCAGCTGAAGCTTTCTTT
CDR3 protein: CASSLRDRAAEAFF

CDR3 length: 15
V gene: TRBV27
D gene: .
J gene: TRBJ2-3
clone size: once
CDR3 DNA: TGTGCCAGCAGAACTAGAACGCTGGTTGCTGATACGCAGTATTTT
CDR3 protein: CASRTRTLVADTQYF

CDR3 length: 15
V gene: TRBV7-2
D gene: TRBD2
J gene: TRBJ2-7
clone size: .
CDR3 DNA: TGTGCCAGCAGCCGCGAACTAGCGGGAGAGAGCGAGCAGTACTTC
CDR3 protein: CASSRELAGESEQYF

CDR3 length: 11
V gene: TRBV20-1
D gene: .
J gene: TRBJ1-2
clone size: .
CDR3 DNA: TGCAGTGCTAGGGCCCGGGATGGCTACACCTTC
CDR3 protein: CSARARDGYTF

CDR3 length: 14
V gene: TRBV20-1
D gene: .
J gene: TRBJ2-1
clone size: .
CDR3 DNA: TGCAGTGCCCGGGACTTCCGCTCCTACAATGAGCAGTTCTTC
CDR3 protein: CSARDFRSYNEQFF

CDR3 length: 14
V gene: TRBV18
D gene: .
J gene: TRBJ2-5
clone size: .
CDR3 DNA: TGTGCCAGCTCAGAACAGGGATCTCAAGAGACCCAGTACTTC
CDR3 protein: CASSEQGSQETQYF

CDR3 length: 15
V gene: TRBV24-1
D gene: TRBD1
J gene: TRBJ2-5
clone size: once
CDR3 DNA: TGTGCCACCAGTCGGACAGGGGGGCGATGGGAGACCCAGTACTTC
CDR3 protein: CATSRTGGRWETQYF

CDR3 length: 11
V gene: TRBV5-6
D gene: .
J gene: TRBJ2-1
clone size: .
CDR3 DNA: TGTGCCAGCAGCTTGGACACTGAGCAGTTCTTC
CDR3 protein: CASSLDTEQFF

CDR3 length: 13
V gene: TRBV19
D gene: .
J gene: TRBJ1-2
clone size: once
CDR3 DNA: TGTGCCAGTAGTATGAGAGAATCCTATGGCTACACCTTC
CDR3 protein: CASSMRESYGYTF

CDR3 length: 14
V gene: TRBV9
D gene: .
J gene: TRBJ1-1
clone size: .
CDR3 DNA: TGTGCCAGCAGCGTAGTGAGGGAAGGCACTGAAGCTTTCTTT
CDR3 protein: CASSVVREGTEAFF

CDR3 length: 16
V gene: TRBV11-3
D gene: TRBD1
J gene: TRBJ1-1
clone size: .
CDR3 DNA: TGTGCCAGCAGCTCCCGACGGGACAGGGGGGGCACTGAAGCTTTCTTT
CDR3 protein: CASSSRRDRGGTEAFF

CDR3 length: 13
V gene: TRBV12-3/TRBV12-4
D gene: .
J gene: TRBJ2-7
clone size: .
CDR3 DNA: TGTGCCAGCAGTCCGGCGATGTACTACGAGCAGTACTTC
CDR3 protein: CASSPAMYYEQYF

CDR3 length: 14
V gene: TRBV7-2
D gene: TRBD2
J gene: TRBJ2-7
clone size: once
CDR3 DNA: TGTGCCAGCAGCTCGGGACTAGCGGGTTACGAGCAGTACTTC
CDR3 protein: CASSSGLAGYEQYF

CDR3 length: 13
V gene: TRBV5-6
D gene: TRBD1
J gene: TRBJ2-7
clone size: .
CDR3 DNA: TGTGCCAGCAGGGGGACAGTCTCCTACGAGCAGTACTTC
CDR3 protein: CASRGTVSYEQYF

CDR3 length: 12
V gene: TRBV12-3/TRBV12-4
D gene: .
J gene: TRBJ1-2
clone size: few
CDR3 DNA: TGTGCCAGCAGTTTGAGGAACTATGGCTACACCTTC
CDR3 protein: CASSLRNYGYTF

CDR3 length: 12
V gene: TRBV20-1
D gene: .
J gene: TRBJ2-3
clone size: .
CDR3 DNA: TGCAGTGTATCGGGGTCGGCAGATACGCAGTATTTT
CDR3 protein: CSVSGSADTQYF

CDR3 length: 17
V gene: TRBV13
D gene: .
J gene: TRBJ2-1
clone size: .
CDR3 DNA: TGTGCCAGCAGCTTAGGGTGGCGATCAAGCTCCTACAATGAGCAGTTCTTC
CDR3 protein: CASSLGWRSSSYNEQFF

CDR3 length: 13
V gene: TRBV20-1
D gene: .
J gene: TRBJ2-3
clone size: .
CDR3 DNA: TGCAGTGCTAGTCCTGGCGGTGCAGATACGCAGTATTTT
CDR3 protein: CSASPGGADTQYF

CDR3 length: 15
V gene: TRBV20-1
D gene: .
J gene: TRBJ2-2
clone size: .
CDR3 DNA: TGCAGTGCAGAGGGATGGCAGGGGCACACCGGGGAGCTGTTTTTT
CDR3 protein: CSAEGWQGHTGELFF

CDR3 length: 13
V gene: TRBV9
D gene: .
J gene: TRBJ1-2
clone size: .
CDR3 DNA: TGTGCCAGCAGCGTAGGAACAGGGTATGGCTACACCTTC
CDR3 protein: CASSVGTGYGYTF

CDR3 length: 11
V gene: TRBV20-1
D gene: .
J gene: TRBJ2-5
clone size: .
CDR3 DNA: TGCAGTGCTAGGGACGAAGAGACCCAGTACTTC
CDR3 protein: CSARDEETQYF

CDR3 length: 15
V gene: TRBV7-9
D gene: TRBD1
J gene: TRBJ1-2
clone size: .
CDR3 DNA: TGTGCCAGCAGCGCCGCCGGGACAGCCTTCTATGGCTACACCTTC
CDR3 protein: CASSAAGTAFYGYTF

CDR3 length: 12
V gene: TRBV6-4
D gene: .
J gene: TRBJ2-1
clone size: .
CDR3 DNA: TGTGCCACCAGGGGTGTATTTATGGAGCAGTTCTTC
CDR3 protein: CATRGVFMEQFF

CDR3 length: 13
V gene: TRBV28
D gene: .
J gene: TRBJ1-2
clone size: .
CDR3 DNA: TGTGCCAGCAGTTCTACAGGGAACTATGGCTACACCTTC
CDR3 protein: CASSSTGNYGYTF

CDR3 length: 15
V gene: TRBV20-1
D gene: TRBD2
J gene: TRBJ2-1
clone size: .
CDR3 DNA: TGCAGTGCTAGGAACCCGAGTCGGGGGGGAAGTGAGCAGTTCTTC
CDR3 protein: CSARNPSRGGSEQFF

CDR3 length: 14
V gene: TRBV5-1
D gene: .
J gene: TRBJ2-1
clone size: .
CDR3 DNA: TGCGCCAGCAGCTTGTTGGACCTGATCAATGAGCAGTTCTTC
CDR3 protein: CASSLLDLINEQFF

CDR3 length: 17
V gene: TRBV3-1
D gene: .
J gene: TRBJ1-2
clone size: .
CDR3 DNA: TGTGCCAGCAGCCAAGCCCTCAGGAGGGGGTCAAACTATGGCTACACCTTC
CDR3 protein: CASSQALRRGSNYGYTF